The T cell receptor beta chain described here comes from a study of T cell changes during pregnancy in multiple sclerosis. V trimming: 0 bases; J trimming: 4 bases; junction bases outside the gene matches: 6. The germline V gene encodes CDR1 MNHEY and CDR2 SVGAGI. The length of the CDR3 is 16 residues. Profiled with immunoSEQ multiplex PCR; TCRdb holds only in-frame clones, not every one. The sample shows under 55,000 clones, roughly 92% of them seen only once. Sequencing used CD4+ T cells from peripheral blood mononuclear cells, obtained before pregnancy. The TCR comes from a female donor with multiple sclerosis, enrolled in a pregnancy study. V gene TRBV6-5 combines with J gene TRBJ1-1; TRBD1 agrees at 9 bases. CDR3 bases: TGTGCCAGCAGTTACTCCGGACAGGGGAGGGGCACTGAAGCTTTCTTT. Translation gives CASSYSGQGRGTEAFF.